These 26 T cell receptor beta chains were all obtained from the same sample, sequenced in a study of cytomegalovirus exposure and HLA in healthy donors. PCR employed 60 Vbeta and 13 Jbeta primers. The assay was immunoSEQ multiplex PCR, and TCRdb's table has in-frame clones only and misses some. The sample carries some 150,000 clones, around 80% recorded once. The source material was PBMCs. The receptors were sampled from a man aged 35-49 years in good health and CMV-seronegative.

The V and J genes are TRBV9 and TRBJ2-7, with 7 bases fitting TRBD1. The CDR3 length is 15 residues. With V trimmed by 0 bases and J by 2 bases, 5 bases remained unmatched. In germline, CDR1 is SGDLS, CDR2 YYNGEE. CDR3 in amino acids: CASSVEWDSAYEQYF. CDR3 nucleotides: TGTGCCAGCAGCGTAGAATGGGACAGTGCCTACGAGCAGTACTTC. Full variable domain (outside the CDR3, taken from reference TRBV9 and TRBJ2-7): DSGVTQTPKHLITATGQRVTLRCSPRSGDLSVYWYQQSLDQGLQFLIQYYNGEERAKGNILERFSAQQFPDLHSELNLSSLELGDSALYFCASSVEWDSAYEQYFGPGTRLTVT.

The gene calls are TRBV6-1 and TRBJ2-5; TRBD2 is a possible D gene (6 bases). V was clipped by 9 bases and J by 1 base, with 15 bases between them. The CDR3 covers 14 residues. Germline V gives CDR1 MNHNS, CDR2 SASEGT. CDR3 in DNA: TGTGCCAGTGCGGAGGGGCACCCCCAAGAGACCCAGTACTTC. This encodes CASAEGHPQETQYF.

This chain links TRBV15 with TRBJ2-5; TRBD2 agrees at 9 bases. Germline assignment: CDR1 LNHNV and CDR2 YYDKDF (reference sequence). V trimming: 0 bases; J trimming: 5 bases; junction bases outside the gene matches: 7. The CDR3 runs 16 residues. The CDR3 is CATSRDFGAGGETQYF. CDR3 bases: TGTGCCACCAGCAGAGATTTCGGAGCGGGGGGTGAGACCCAGTACTTC. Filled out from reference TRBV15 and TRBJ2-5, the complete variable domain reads DAMVIQNPRYQVTQFGKPVTLSCSQTLNHNVMYWYQQKSSQAPKLLFHYYDKDFNNEADTPDNFQSRRPNTSFCFLDIRSPGLGDTAMYLCATSRDFGAGGETQYFGPGTRLLVL.

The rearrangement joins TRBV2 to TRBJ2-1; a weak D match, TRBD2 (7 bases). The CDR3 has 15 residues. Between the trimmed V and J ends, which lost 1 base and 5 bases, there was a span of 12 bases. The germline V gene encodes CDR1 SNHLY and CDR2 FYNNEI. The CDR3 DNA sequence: TGTGCCAGCAGTGAAGTGGCGGGGGCCGACAATGAGCAGTTCTTC. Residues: CASSEVAGADNEQFF.

DNA for the CDR3: TGTGCCAGCAGTCCGACAGGTCAAGAGACCCAGTACTTC. This gives the protein CASSPTGQETQYF. This chain connects TRBV2 to TRBJ2-5; D is perhaps TRBD1 (6 bases). Trimming stripped 5 bases from V and 2 bases from J, with 9 bases between. CDR3 size: 13 residues. Germline assignment: CDR1 SNHLY and CDR2 FYNNEI.

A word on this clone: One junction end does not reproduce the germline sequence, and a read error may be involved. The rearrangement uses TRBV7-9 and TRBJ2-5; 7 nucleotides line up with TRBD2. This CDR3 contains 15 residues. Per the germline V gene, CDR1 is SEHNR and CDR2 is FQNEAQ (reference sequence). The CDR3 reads CSSSPFGGGTETQYF. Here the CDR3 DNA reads TGTTCCAGCAGCCCCTTTGGGGGGGGGACAGAGACCCAGTACTTC.

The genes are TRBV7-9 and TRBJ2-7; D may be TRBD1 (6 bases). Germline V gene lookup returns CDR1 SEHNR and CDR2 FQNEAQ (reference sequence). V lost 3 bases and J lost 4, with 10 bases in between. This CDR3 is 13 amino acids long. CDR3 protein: CASSLGDTYEQYF. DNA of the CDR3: TGTGCCAGCAGCTTGGGGGACACGTACGAGCAGTACTTC.

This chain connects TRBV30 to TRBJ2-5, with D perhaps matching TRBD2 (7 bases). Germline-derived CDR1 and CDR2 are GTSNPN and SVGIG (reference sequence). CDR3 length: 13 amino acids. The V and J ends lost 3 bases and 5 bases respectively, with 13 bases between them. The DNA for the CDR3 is TGTGCCTGGAGGGGGGGGCGCTGGGAGACCCAGTACTTC. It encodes CAWRGGRWETQYF.

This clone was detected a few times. CDR3 DNA sequence: TGCAGTGCCCACCACAATGGCTACACCTTC. It yields the protein CSAHHNGYTF. The chain has TRBV20-1 and TRBJ1-2; D remains ambiguous. Germline CDR1 is DFQATT and CDR2 is SNEGSKA (reference sequence). The CDR3 runs 10 residues. Trimming shortened V by 6 bases and J by 6 bases, and 8 bases separated the two germline ends.

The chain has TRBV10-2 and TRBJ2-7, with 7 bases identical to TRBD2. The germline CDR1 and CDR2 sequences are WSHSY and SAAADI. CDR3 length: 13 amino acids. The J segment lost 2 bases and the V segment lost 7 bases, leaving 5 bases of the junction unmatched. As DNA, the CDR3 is TGCGCCAGCAAGCGGGGTCTGACCTACGAGCAGTACTTC. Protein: CASKRGLTYEQYF.

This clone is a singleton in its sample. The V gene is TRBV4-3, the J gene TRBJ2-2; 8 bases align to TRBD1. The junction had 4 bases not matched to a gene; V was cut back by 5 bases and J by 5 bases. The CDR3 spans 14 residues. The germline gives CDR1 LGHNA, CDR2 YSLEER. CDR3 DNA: TGCGCCAGCAGCGAGGGGACAGGTACCGGGGAGCTGTTTTTT. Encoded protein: CASSEGTGTGELFF.

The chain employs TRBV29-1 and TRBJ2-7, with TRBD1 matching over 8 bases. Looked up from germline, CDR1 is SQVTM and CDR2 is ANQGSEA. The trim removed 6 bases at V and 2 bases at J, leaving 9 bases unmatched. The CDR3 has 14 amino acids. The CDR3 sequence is CSVEGTGLAYEQYF. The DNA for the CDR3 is TGCAGCGTCGAGGGGACAGGTCTAGCCTACGAGCAGTACTTC.

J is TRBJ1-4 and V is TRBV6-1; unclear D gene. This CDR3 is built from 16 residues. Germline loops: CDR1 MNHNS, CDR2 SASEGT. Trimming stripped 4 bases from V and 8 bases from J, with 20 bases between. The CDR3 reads CASSGSRQVYEEKLFF. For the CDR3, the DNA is TGTGCCAGCAGTGGGTCCCGGCAGGTCTATGAGGAAAAACTGTTTTTT.

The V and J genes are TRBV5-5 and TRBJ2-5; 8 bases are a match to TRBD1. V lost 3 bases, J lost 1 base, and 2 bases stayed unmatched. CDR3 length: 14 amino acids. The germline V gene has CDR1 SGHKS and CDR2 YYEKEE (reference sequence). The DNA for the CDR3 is TGTGCCAGCAGCTACGGGACAGGCCAAGAGACCCAGTACTTC. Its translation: CASSYGTGQETQYF.

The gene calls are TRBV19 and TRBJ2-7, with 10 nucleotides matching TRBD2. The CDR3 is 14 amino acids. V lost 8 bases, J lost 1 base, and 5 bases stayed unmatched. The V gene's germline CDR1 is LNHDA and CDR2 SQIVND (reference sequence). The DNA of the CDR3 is TGTGCCAGTCGGCCTAGCGGGGGATCCTACGAGCAGTACTTC. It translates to CASRPSGGSYEQYF.

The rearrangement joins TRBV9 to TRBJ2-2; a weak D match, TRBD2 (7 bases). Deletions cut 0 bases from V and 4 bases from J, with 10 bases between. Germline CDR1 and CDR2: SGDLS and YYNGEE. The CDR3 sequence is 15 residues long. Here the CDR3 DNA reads TGTGCCAGCAGCGTAGTGGGGGGGCCCACCGGGGAGCTGTTTTTT. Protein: CASSVVGGPTGELFF. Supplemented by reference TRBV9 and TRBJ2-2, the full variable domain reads DSGVTQTPKHLITATGQRVTLRCSPRSGDLSVYWYQQSLDQGLQFLIQYYNGEERAKGNILERFSAQQFPDLHSELNLSSLELGDSALYFCASSVVGGPTGELFFGEGSRLTVL.

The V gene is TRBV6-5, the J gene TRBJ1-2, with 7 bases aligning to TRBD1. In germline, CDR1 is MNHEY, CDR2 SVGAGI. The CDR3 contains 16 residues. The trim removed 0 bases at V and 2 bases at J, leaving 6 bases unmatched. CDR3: CASSYSSGTANYGYTF. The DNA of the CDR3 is TGTGCCAGCAGTTACTCCTCCGGGACAGCGAACTATGGCTACACCTTC.

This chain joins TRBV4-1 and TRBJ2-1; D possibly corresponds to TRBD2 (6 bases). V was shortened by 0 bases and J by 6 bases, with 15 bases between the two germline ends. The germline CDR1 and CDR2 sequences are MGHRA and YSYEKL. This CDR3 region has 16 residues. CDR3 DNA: TGCGCCAGCAGCCAAGATCCGGTACTAGCAGCCAATGAGCAGTTCTTC. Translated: CASSQDPVLAANEQFF.

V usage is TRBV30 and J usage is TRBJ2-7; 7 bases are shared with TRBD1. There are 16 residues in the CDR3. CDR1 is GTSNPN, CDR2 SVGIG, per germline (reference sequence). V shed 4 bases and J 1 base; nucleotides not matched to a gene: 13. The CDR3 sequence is CAWTVPGQQVSYEQYF. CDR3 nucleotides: TGTGCCTGGACTGTACCGGGACAGCAAGTTTCCTACGAGCAGTACTTC.

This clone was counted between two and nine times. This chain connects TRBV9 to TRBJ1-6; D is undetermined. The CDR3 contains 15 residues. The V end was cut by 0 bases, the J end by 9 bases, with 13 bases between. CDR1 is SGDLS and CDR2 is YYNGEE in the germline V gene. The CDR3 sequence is CASSVDHRVRSPLHF. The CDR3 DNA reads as TGTGCCAGCAGCGTAGATCATCGGGTTCGTTCACCCCTCCACTTT.

The CDR3 region is CASSLQGDGYTF. The CDR3 nucleotides read TGTGCCAGTAGTCTCCAGGGCGATGGCTACACCTTC. The chain links TRBV19 to TRBJ1-2; weak D call: TRBD1 (5 bases). Looked up from germline, CDR1 is LNHDA and CDR2 is SQIVND (reference sequence). The CDR3 is 12 amino acids. The V and J ends lost 5 bases and 6 bases respectively, with 10 bases between them.

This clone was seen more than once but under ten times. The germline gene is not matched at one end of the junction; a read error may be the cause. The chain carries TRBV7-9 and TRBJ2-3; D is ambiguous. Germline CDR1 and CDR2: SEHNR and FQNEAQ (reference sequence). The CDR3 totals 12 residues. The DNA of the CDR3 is TGTTCCAGCAGCTTACCCGTAGATACGCAGTATTTT. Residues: CSSSLPVDTQYF.

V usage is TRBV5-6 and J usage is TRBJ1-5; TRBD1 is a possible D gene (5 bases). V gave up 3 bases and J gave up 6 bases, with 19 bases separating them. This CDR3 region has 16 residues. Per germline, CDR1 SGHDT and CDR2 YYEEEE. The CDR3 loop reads CASSSSFFGGAQPQHF. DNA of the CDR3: TGTGCCAGCAGCTCCTCCTTCTTCGGGGGAGCTCAGCCCCAGCATTTT.

The CDR3 spells CASSSTGGNTGELFF. The CDR3 DNA follows: TGTGCCAGCAGCTCCACAGGGGGAAACACCGGGGAGCTGTTTTTT. The chain couples TRBV7-9 to TRBJ2-2; 8 nucleotides agree with TRBD1. V was clipped by 4 bases and J by 2 bases; unmatched bases: 3. The V gene's germline CDR1 is SEHNR and CDR2 FQNEAQ (reference sequence). The CDR3 consists of 15 residues.

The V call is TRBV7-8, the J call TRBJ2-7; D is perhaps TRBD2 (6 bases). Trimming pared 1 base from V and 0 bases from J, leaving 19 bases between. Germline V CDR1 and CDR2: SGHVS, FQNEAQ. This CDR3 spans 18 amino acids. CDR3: CASSLESGAGGGSYEQYF. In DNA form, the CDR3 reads TGTGCCAGCAGCTTAGAGTCGGGAGCGGGCGGAGGCTCCTACGAGCAGTACTTC.

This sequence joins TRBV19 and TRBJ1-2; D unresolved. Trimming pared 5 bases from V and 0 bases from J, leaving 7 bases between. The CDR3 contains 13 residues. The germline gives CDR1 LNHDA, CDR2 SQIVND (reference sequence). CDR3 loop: CASSSGTNYGYTF. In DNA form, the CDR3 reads TGTGCCAGTAGTTCGGGGACTAACTATGGCTACACCTTC.